The source of this TCR beta chain is a study of cytomegalovirus exposure and HLA in healthy donors. With 60 Vbeta and 13 Jbeta primers, the PCR was carried out. The repertoire was sequenced with immunoSEQ multiplex PCR; TCRdb's copy has only in-frame clones and lacks some. The sample lists around 230,000 clones, about 80% occurring once. As to this clone: The target antigen is unknown.

Regarding the study as a whole: A reported reduction in N-insertions relative to the approximately 640-donor mean was seen in an Asian-associated ancestry cluster in a later analysis. Available immune exposure information covered CMV serostatus only.

Per germline, CDR1 MDHEN and CDR2 SYDVKM. Trimming cost V 2 bases and J 0 bases, with 24 bases left between them. This CDR3 has 20 amino acids. The sample consisted of PBMCs. V usage is TRBV28 and J usage is TRBJ2-3; TRBD2 is a possible D gene (6 bases). The sequence was collected from a male donor in good health and CMV-seronegative. This CDR3 reads CASSLPFRYLAQLSTDTQYF. The DNA of the CDR3 is TGTGCCAGCAGTTTACCCTTCCGGTATCTAGCGCAACTCAGCACAGATACGCAGTATTTT. The entire variable domain, with the rest obtained from reference TRBV28 and TRBJ2-3, is as follows: DVKVTQSSRYLVKRTGEKVFLECVQDMDHENMFWYRQDPGLGLRLIYFSYDVKMKEKGDIPEGYSVSREKKERFSLILESASTNQTSMYLCASSLPFRYLAQLSTDTQYFGPGTRLTVL.